These 12 T cell receptor beta chains originate from one sample sequenced in a study of blood T cell repertoires in COVID-19. Libraries were prepared by immunoSEQ multiplex PCR; TCRdb keeps only in-frame clonotypes and omits some of them. This table has approximately 170,000 clones, 80% to 90% appearing once. The sample taken for sequencing was peripheral blood. The receptor set was obtained from a man aged 40-49 years who had recovered from COVID-19.

This clone has a handful of counts. The chain carries TRBV28 and TRBJ1-5; D call uncertain. CDR3 length: 13 residues. The V end lost 5 bases, the J end lost 3 bases, and 8 bases lay between the germline ends. Per the germline V gene, CDR1 is MDHEN and CDR2 is SYDVKM. The CDR3 loop is CASSVGYNQPQHF. CDR3 nucleotide sequence: TGTGCCAGCAGTGTCGGGTACAATCAGCCCCAGCATTTT.

The chain recombines TRBV21-1 with TRBJ1-2; no DNA check was done on the table's D call, TRBD1. TRBV21-1 is assigned pseudogene status. The CDR3 is 16 residues long. The CDR3 loop reads CASSKVQDSPNYGYTF. Here the CDR3 DNA reads TGTGCCAGCAGCAAAGTCCAAGACAGTCCGAACTATGGCTACACCTTC.

DNA for the CDR3: TGTGCCAGCAGCCCGTCCCGTGAGCAGTTCTTC. Its translation: CASSPSREQFF. The chain carries TRBV7-2 and TRBJ2-1; D ambiguous. The length of the CDR3 is 11 residues. Germline V CDR1 and CDR2: SGHTA, FQGNSA. V lost 5 bases and J lost 9, with 8 bases in between. Full variable domain (outside the CDR3, taken from reference TRBV7-2 and TRBJ2-1): GAGVSQSPSNKVTEKGKDVELRCDPISGHTALYWYRQSLGQGLEFLIYFQGNSAPDKSGLPSDRFSAERTGGSVSTLTIQRTQQEDSAVYLCASSPSREQFFGPGTRLTVL.

V is TRBV6-5 and J is TRBJ1-2; D may be TRBD1 (5 bases). V was clipped by 4 bases and J by 5 bases, with 11 bases between them. The CDR3 covers 13 residues. CDR1 MNHEY and CDR2 SVGAGI come from the germline V gene. The CDR3 bases are TGTGCCAGCAGTTCCCACCGGGGGTATGGCTACACCTTC. This gives the protein CASSSHRGYGYTF.

This clone was counted many times. V gene TRBV9 combines with J gene TRBJ2-1; D is uncertain. Germline lookup yields CDR1 SGDLS and CDR2 YYNGEE. V shed 4 bases and J shed 5 bases, with 7 bases lying between them. The length of the CDR3 is 12 residues. DNA for the CDR3: TGTGCCAGCAGCCTGGCAGACAATGAGCAGTTCTTC. Protein product: CASSLADNEQFF.

This chain connects TRBV12-3 or TRBV12-4 to TRBJ2-1; no definite D call. V was pared by 2 bases and J by 7 bases, with 6 bases between. There are 12 residues in the CDR3. The CDR3 nucleotides are TGTGCCAGCAGTTTAAATCTGAATGAGCAGTTCTTC. Its protein is CASSLNLNEQFF.

The genes are TRBV6-6 and TRBJ1-1; TRBD1 might be the D (6 bases). CDR3 length: 15 residues. CDR1 is MNHNY and CDR2 is SVGAGI in the germline V gene (reference sequence). The V end lost 8 bases, the J end lost 1 base, and 17 bases lay between the germline ends. The CDR3 sequence: CASFRTERKNTEAFF. The CDR3 region has the DNA TGTGCCAGCTTCCGGACAGAGAGGAAGAACACTGAAGCTTTCTTT.

In DNA form, the CDR3 reads TGCAGCGTTGCCTCCTCGAACACTGAAGCTTTCTTT. Its protein product is CSVASSNTEAFF. The genes are TRBV29-1 and TRBJ1-1; D not certain. Trimming took off 4 bases at V and 1 base at J, with 7 bases between the two ends. Germline V lookup: CDR1 SQVTM, CDR2 ANQGSEA. This CDR3 is built from 12 residues.

The chain carries TRBV28 and TRBJ1-2; the match to TRBD1 covers 7 bases. The CDR3 is 14 residues long. The ends lost 4 bases at V and 5 bases at J; junction bases unmatched: 7. Germline V gene lookup returns CDR1 MDHEN and CDR2 SYDVKM. The CDR3 nucleotides are TGTGCCAGCAGTTCGGGACAGCGAATTTATGGCTACACCTTC. This gives the protein CASSSGQRIYGYTF.

This rearrangement joins TRBV7-2 to TRBJ2-3; 7 bases are shared with TRBD1. The CDR3 sequence is 14 residues long. Unmatched junction bases numbered 3, after V lost 4 bases and J lost 2 bases. Germline V gives CDR1 SGHTA, CDR2 FQGNSA. Here the CDR3 DNA reads TGTGCCAGCAGCTGGGGGACAGCCACAGATACGCAGTATTTT. Its translation: CASSWGTATDTQYF.

The chain joins TRBV4-2 to TRBJ1-4, with D unclear. Germline CDR1 and CDR2: LGHNA and YNFKEQ. The CDR3 covers 16 residues. Trimming took off 2 bases at V and 4 bases at J, with 14 bases between the two ends. The CDR3 spells CASSQKRGVDNEKLFF. CDR3 nucleotides: TGTGCCAGCAGCCAAAAAAGAGGAGTAGATAATGAAAAACTGTTTTTT.

The chain combines TRBV14 with TRBJ1-1; 9 bases line up with TRBD1. Germline CDR1 SGHDN, CDR2 FVKESK. Germline trimming cut 1 base from V and 5 bases from J; bases unmatched to any gene: 2. CDR3 length: 14 residues. The CDR3 loop is CASSQGTGVTEAFF. The CDR3 nucleotides are TGTGCCAGCAGCCAAGGGACAGGGGTAACTGAAGCTTTCTTT.